This record covers a single T cell receptor (beta chain). These data come from a study of shared clonotypes between healthy human individuals. CDR1 is SNHLY, CDR2 FYNNEI, per germline. Trimming cost V 3 bases and J 0 bases; bases outside gene matches: 14. The CDR3 totals 20 residues. It was at deep level that the assay was run. It was across several immunoSEQ plates that each subset's genomic DNA was evenly split. Data came from immunoSEQ multiplex PCR; TCRdb stores just in-frame clones and leaves some out. Here the sample spans roughly 490,000 clones, around 80% being singletons. This chain connects TRBV2 to TRBJ1-5; 10 bases are shared with TRBD1. The sample was PBMCs. The clonotype comes from a woman aged 40-49 years in good health. Some clones in this sample may be carry-over from other donors' samples. Here the CDR3 DNA reads TGTGCCAGCAGTGATCTCCCCGGGACAGGGGATCAGTATAGCAATCAGCCCCAGCATTTT. Its translation is CASSDLPGTGDQYSNQPQHF.